These 15 T cell receptor beta chains share one sample of origin, sequenced in a study of blood T cell repertoires in COVID-19. The repertoire was sequenced with immunoSEQ multiplex PCR; TCRdb's copy has only in-frame clones and lacks some. Counted here are a few hundred thousand clones, 80% to 90% occurring once; the ten biggest clones make up about 4%. The sequenced material came from PBMCs or T cells enriched from blood (not recorded which). These receptors were taken from a man aged 30 to 39 who had recovered from COVID-19.

The V call is TRBV19, the J call TRBJ1-1, with 7 bases identical to TRBD1. Losses at the gene ends were 4 bases for V and 4 bases for J; bases not matched to a gene: 6. The CDR3 is 14 residues long. The germline V gene has CDR1 LNHDA and CDR2 SQIVND (reference sequence). CDR3 residues: CASSKTGSGTEAFF. The CDR3 nucleotides are TGTGCCAGTAGTAAGACAGGGTCGGGCACTGAAGCTTTCTTT. Complete variable domain (other parts from reference TRBV19 and TRBJ1-1): DGGITQSPKYLFRKEGQNVTLSCEQNLNHDAMYWYRQDPGQGLRLIYYSQIVNDFQKGDIAEGYSVSREKKESFPLTVTSAQKNPTAFYLCASSKTGSGTEAFFGQGTRLTVV.

This chain joins TRBV5-1 and TRBJ1-6, with D possibly matching TRBD1 (6 bases). The CDR3 is made up of 16 amino acids. Germline V gene lookup returns CDR1 SGHRS and CDR2 YFSETQ. Trimming stripped 4 bases from V and 5 bases from J, with 16 bases between. The CDR3 DNA sequence: TGCGCCAGCAGCCCCGGGGCAGGGGTGAATAATTCACCCCTCCACTTT. The encoded protein is CASSPGAGVNNSPLHF.

This sequence joins TRBV25-1 and TRBJ2-7; 8 bases are shared with TRBD2. The CDR3 consists of 14 residues. Germline values: CDR1 MGHDK, CDR2 SYGVNS. V was pared by 3 bases and J by 5 bases, with 6 bases of the junction left unmatched. The CDR3 region is CASSESGGLDEQYF. CDR3 sequence (DNA): TGTGCCAGCAGTGAGAGCGGGGGTTTGGACGAGCAGTACTTC.

The rearrangement links TRBV4-2 to TRBJ1-1; D call uncertain. V was shortened by 1 base and J by 0 bases, with 6 bases between the two germline ends. The V gene's germline CDR1 is LGHNA and CDR2 YNFKEQ. The CDR3 spans 14 residues. The CDR3 nucleotides are TGTGCCAGCAGCCAAGGAGGAATGAACACTGAAGCTTTCTTT. It translates to CASSQGGMNTEAFF.

This clone was seen ten or more times. The CDR3 coding sequence is TGTGCCAGCAGGACCGGGACAGCACAAGAGACCCAGTACTTC. Encoded protein: CASRTGTAQETQYF. V gene TRBV7-9 combines with J gene TRBJ2-5; 7 bases are shared with TRBD1. This CDR3 spans 14 amino acids. J gave up 2 bases and V 6 bases, and 6 bases lay outside the gene matches. Looked up from germline, CDR1 is SEHNR and CDR2 is FQNEAQ (reference sequence).

The DNA for the CDR3 is TGCGCCAGCAGCTTGGTGGGGACAGGGGAATACGAGCAGTACTTC. It codes for CASSLVGTGEYEQYF. The genes are TRBV5-1 and TRBJ2-7; 10 nucleotides align to TRBD1. From germline, CDR1 is SGHRS and CDR2 YFSETQ. This CDR3 is built from 15 residues. The junction had 4 bases not matched to a gene; V was cut back by 0 bases and J by 4 bases.

The chain links TRBV7-9 to TRBJ2-1; possibly TRBD2 for D (7 bases). V was clipped by 7 bases and J by 5 bases, with 21 bases between them. Germline loops: CDR1 SEHNR, CDR2 FQNEAQ (reference sequence). The length of the CDR3 is 16 residues. The CDR3 DNA follows: TGTGCCAGCACGAACGCGGGGAGGGGGAGAAACAATGAGCAGTTCTTC. Translating it yields CASTNAGRGRNNEQFF.

This sequence joins TRBV9 and TRBJ2-1; 7 bases are shared with TRBD2. Looked up from germline, CDR1 is SGDLS and CDR2 is YYNGEE. The length of the CDR3 is 16 residues. J lost 6 bases, V lost 2 bases, and 11 bases had no gene match. Here the CDR3 reads CASSVRLGGDGNEQFF. Written as DNA, the CDR3 is TGTGCCAGCAGCGTGCGTCTGGGAGGGGATGGCAATGAGCAGTTCTTC.

V gene TRBV6-5 combines with J gene TRBJ1-2; D is unclear. V lost 4 bases, J lost 2 bases, and 14 bases lay in between. The CDR3 extends over 15 amino acids. Germline V gene lookup returns CDR1 MNHEY and CDR2 SVGAGI. CDR3 in amino acids: CASSSSGTSNYGYTF. The CDR3 DNA reads TGTGCCAGCAGTTCCTCGGGCACTTCCAACTATGGCTACACCTTC.

The rearrangement links TRBV6-1 to TRBJ1-2, with D possibly matching TRBD1 (6 bases). V lost 0 bases and J 4 bases, leaving 9 bases between the germline ends. The germline gives CDR1 MNHNS, CDR2 SASEGT. There are 14 residues in the CDR3. CDR3 loop: CASSEAGTTYGYTF. The CDR3 DNA reads TGTGCCAGCAGTGAAGCTGGGACAACCTATGGCTACACCTTC.

The chain carries TRBV11-2 and TRBJ2-5, with D tentatively TRBD1 (5 bases). CDR3 size: 14 residues. Trimming removed 2 bases from V and 2 bases from J, with 9 bases in between. Germline V gene data show CDR1 as SGHAT and CDR2 as FQNNGV. This chain's CDR3 is CASSLFAGQETQYF. CDR3 coding DNA: TGTGCCAGCAGCTTATTCGCAGGGCAAGAGACCCAGTACTTC.

The chain joins TRBV6-1 to TRBJ1-2; possibly TRBD1 for D (5 bases). Germline V gene data show CDR1 as MNHNS and CDR2 as SASEGT. This CDR3 comprises 12 residues. V lost 3 bases and J lost 9, with 11 bases in between. The CDR3 sequence: CASSDGGLRYTF. The CDR3 DNA is TGTGCCAGCAGTGACGGGGGTCTACGCTACACCTTC.

The genes are TRBV5-4 and TRBJ2-3, with TRBD1 identical over 10 bases. Germline V CDR1 and CDR2: SGHNT, YYREEE (reference sequence). This CDR3 is 15 amino acids long. V dropped 4 bases and J dropped 2; count of bases not matched to a gene: 4. The CDR3 nucleotides are TGTGCCAGCAGCCCCGGGACAGGGGACACAGATACGCAGTATTTT. This encodes CASSPGTGDTDTQYF.

The V and J genes are TRBV6-1 and TRBJ1-1; D is unresolved. This CDR3 region has 17 residues. Germline V gives CDR1 MNHNS, CDR2 SASEGT. Trimming stripped 3 bases from V and 3 bases from J, with 20 bases between. The CDR3 region has the DNA TGTGCCAGCAGTGAGCGTTTGCGGGGTGCGGAGGACACTGAAGCTTTCTTT. It is translated as CASSERLRGAEDTEAFF.

The chain carries TRBV1 and TRBJ2-7; TRBD2 is the table's D call, not checked against the DNA. TRBV1 is listed as a pseudogene. This CDR3 is built from 12 residues. CDR3 sequence: CTRRGTNYEQYF. DNA of the CDR3: TGCACCAGGCGGGGGACTAACTACGAGCAGTACTTC.